This T cell receptor (beta chain) was documented in a study of control samples from healthy donors and cancer patients. V dropped 6 bases and J dropped 2 bases, with 22 bases sitting between them. The CDR3 is 16 residues long. The germline V gene has CDR1 SQVTM and CDR2 ANQGSEA. This table comes from immunoSEQ multiplex PCR, and its TCRdb copy is limited to in-frame clones, with some not included. The table lists some 110,000 clones, roughly 80% of them singletons, with approximately 13% in the top ten. Sequenced sample: blood. The rearrangement uses TRBV29-1 and TRBJ1-2; weak D call: TRBD1 (6 bases). The receptor comes from a woman aged 50 to 60 in good health. Written as DNA, the CDR3 is TGCAGCGTCGCTGGTCGTGGACAGCAGAACAACTATGGCTACACCTTC. As protein: CSVAGRGQQNNYGYTF.